This TCR beta chain was sequenced in a study of blood T cell repertoires in COVID-19. Study at large: The United States, Italy and Spain were the sources of the acute and convalescent COVID-19 samples. PBMCs, B-cell-depleted T cells, or T cells were the source of the cDNA or gDNA that made up the material.

Germline V gene sequence: CDR1 SNHLY, CDR2 FYNNEI. The CDR3 length is 13 residues. V shed 7 bases and J 4 bases; nucleotides not matched to a gene: 3. Method: immunoSEQ multiplex PCR; TCRdb's copy keeps in-frame clones and lacks some. Seen here are about 160,000 clones, over 80% observed once, and the top ten hold roughly 5%. The sequenced sample consisted of peripheral blood. The gene calls are TRBV2 and TRBJ2-1; 8 bases are a match to TRBD2. The source of this sequence is a woman aged 45 to 65 with acute or convalescent COVID-19. CDR3 protein: CASTAGEYNEQFF. The CDR3 coding sequence is TGTGCCAGCACAGCGGGAGAGTACAATGAGCAGTTCTTC.